This TCR beta chain was retrieved from a study of CD8+ T cells in alopecia areata. Study in general: Dosing with tofacitinib proceeded for 6 to 18 months, followed by 6 months off drug. Severity scoring for treated patients was based on the percentage of affected scalp area.

With regard to this clone: Its antigen is unidentified.

This CDR3 region has 13 residues. Deletions cut 0 bases from V and 8 bases from J, with 9 bases between. CDR1 is MGHRA and CDR2 is YSYEKL in the germline V gene. Points from the study as a whole: Tofacitinib significantly reduced both scalp clonality and expanded CD8+ clones among the top 100.

The sequencing template was cDNA reverse transcribed from extracted RNA. Libraries were prepared by immunoSEQ multiplex PCR; TCRdb keeps only in-frame clonotypes and omits some of them. This table holds 90,000 to 150,000 clones, about 50% found once. Treatment meaning: oral pan-JAK inhibitor, 5-10 mg twice daily. Isolation of CD4+ and CD8+ T cells from PBMCs was achieved by sorting. The sequences come from CD4+ T cells sorted from blood, collected at week 4, from a patient treated with tofacitinib. This sequence originates from a human donor with alopecia areata. This sequence joins TRBV4-1 and TRBJ2-3; D remains ambiguous. Here the CDR3 reads CASSQDIWGTQYF. In DNA, the CDR3 is TGCGCCAGCAGCCAAGATATTTGGGGTACGCAGTATTTT.